Sequencing of this T cell receptor beta chain was carried out in a study of cytomegalovirus exposure and HLA in healthy donors. At sampling all donors were nominally healthy, likely with unrecorded immune exposures. Trimming left V 2 bases short and J 1 base short, with 11 bases between. This CDR3 contains 15 residues. Looked up from germline, CDR1 is MNHEY and CDR2 is SVGAGI. Details on this clone: The antigen is not known.

Findings of the study overall: After further analysis at a later stage, under 20,000 TCR beta sequences were associated with HLA alleles at 0.05 false discovery rate.

The PCR employed 60 Vbeta primers together with 13 Jbeta primers. Data came from immunoSEQ multiplex PCR; TCRdb stores just in-frame clones and leaves some out. Here the sample spans about 200,000 clones, approximately 80% being singletons. Sequencing was performed on PBMCs. The chain uses TRBV6-5 and TRBJ1-1; D unclear. This receptor was identified in a man over 45 in good health and CMV-seronegative. The CDR3 reads CASSYEGRWNTEAFF. CDR3 DNA sequence: TGTGCCAGCAGTTACGAGGGCAGATGGAACACTGAAGCTTTCTTT.